These 10 T cell receptor beta chains were sequenced from one sample in a study of shared clonotypes between healthy human individuals. The repertoire was sequenced with immunoSEQ multiplex PCR; TCRdb's copy has only in-frame clones and lacks some. The sample shows around 560,000 clones, roughly 95% of them seen only once. CD8 cells classed as naive were CD45RO-negative and positively selected for CCR7, excluding terminally differentiated effector memory CD45RA+ cells. The sequenced sample was naive CD8+ T cells sorted from blood. The receptors stem from a woman in her twenties or thirties in good health.

V is TRBV4-1 and J is TRBJ2-5; D perhaps matches TRBD2 (6 bases). Trimming removed 0 bases at V and 1 base at J, with 21 bases between. From germline, CDR1 is MGHRA and CDR2 YSYEKL. CDR3 length: 19 residues. The chain's CDR3 is CASSQDFGRIEGLQETQYF. Written as DNA, the CDR3 is TGCGCCAGCAGCCAAGATTTTGGGCGTATTGAGGGACTCCAAGAGACCCAGTACTTC.

A single count supports this clone. The rearrangement joins TRBV7-8 to TRBJ1-5; the match to TRBD1 covers 7 bases. CDR1 is SGHVS and CDR2 is FQNEAQ in the germline V gene. The CDR3 contains 15 residues. The junction had 10 bases not matched to a gene; V was cut back by 5 bases and J by 6 bases. CDR3 region: CASSLGTEGGQPQHF. CDR3 DNA: TGTGCCAGCAGCCTCGGGACAGAAGGGGGTCAGCCCCAGCATTTT. The entire variable domain, with the rest obtained from reference TRBV7-8 and TRBJ1-5, is as follows: GAGVSQSPRYKVAKRGQDVALRCDPISGHVSLFWYQQALGQGPEFLTYFQNEAQLDKSGLPSDRFFAERPEGSVSTLKIQRTQQEDSAVYLCASSLGTEGGQPQHFGDGTRLSIL.

The rearrangement links TRBV27 to TRBJ1-1; D perhaps matches TRBD1 (5 bases). V shed 2 bases and J shed 1 base, with 8 bases lying between them. Germline V gene sequence: CDR1 MNHEY, CDR2 SMNVEV (reference sequence). This CDR3 is 14 amino acids long. CDR3 amino acids: CASSLTTGNTEAFF. The CDR3 bases are TGTGCCAGCAGTTTAACTACAGGGAACACTGAAGCTTTCTTT.

The chain combines TRBV5-5 with TRBJ2-7, with 12 positions matching TRBD2. V lost 4 bases and J lost 6; bases outside the gene matches: 5. In germline, CDR1 is SGHKS, CDR2 YYEKEE (reference sequence). This CDR3 is built from 14 residues. The DNA for the CDR3 is TGTGCCAGCAGCGGCGCGACTAGCGGGAGCGAGCAGTACTTC. It is translated as CASSGATSGSEQYF.

V and J are TRBV9 and TRBJ2-7; D unclear. V lost 0 bases, J lost 2 bases, and 6 bases lay in between. Germline V gives CDR1 SGDLS, CDR2 YYNGEE. The CDR3 length is 13 residues. Here the CDR3 reads CASSVEGPYEQYF. The CDR3 DNA is TGTGCCAGCAGCGTAGAAGGGCCCTACGAGCAGTACTTC.

The rearrangement joins TRBV29-1 to TRBJ2-7; no clear D. The V end lost 0 bases, the J end lost 7 bases, and 22 bases lay between the germline ends. Looked up from germline, CDR1 is SQVTM and CDR2 is ANQGSEA. This CDR3 has 16 amino acids. CDR3 bases: TGCAGCGTTGAAGATACCCCGGCGGTGGGTGATAGAGAGCAGTACTTC. Its translation is CSVEDTPAVGDREQYF.

The genes are TRBV29-1 and TRBJ1-4; 9 positions match TRBD1. CDR1 is SQVTM and CDR2 is ANQGSEA in the germline V gene. V shed 1 base and J 8 bases; nucleotides not matched to a gene: 14. The CDR3 has 17 amino acids. CDR3 protein: CSVEGSEMGTGIEKLFF. CDR3 sequence (DNA): TGCAGCGTTGAAGGTAGTGAGATGGGGACAGGGATCGAAAAACTGTTTTTT.

This rearrangement joins TRBV18 to TRBJ1-2, with 8 bases aligning to TRBD1. Trimming cost V 3 bases and J 7 bases; bases outside gene matches: 16. The CDR3 sequence is 17 residues long. Germline CDR1 and CDR2: KGHSH and LQKENI. The chain's CDR3 is CASSPPGYGTGGFGYTF. CDR3 sequence (DNA): TGTGCCAGCTCACCGCCTGGCTATGGAACAGGGGGTTTTGGCTACACCTTC.

This clone appeared a single time. The V gene is TRBV10-3, the J gene TRBJ2-7, with D possibly being TRBD1 (6 bases). The germline V gene has CDR1 ENHRY and CDR2 SYGVKD. Between the trimmed V and J ends, which lost 6 bases and 0 bases, there was a span of 27 bases. The CDR3 sequence is 19 residues long. The DNA of the CDR3 is TGTGCCATCAGAACGGACAGCCCTGTCCCTGAGACTACCTCCTACGAGCAGTACTTC. As protein: CAIRTDSPVPETTSYEQYF.

The chain recombines TRBV7-9 with TRBJ2-7, with unresolved D. This CDR3 has 12 residues. CDR1 SEHNR and CDR2 FQNEAQ come from the germline V gene (reference sequence). Trimming removed 4 bases at V and 0 bases at J, with 4 bases between. The DNA of the CDR3 is TGTGCCAGCAGCTCACACTCCTACGAGCAGTACTTC. Its translation is CASSSHSYEQYF.